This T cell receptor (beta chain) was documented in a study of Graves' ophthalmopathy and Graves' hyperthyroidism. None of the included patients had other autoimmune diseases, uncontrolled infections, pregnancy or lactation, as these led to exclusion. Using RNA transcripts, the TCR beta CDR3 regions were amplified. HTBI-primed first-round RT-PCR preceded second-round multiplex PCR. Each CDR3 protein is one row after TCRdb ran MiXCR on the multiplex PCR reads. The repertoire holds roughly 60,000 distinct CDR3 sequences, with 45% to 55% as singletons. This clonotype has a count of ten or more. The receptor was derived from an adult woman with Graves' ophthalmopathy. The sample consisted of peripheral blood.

The CDR3 nucleotides read TGTGCCAGCAGGTACAGGGGACCTAACTATGGCTACACCTTC. Residues: CASRYRGPNYGYTF. V usage is TRBV6-5 and J usage is TRBJ1-2; 7 nucleotides match TRBD1. Trimming took 6 bases from V and 0 from J; bases not matched to a gene: 4. From germline, CDR1 is MNHEY and CDR2 SVGAGI. The CDR3 is 14 amino acids.